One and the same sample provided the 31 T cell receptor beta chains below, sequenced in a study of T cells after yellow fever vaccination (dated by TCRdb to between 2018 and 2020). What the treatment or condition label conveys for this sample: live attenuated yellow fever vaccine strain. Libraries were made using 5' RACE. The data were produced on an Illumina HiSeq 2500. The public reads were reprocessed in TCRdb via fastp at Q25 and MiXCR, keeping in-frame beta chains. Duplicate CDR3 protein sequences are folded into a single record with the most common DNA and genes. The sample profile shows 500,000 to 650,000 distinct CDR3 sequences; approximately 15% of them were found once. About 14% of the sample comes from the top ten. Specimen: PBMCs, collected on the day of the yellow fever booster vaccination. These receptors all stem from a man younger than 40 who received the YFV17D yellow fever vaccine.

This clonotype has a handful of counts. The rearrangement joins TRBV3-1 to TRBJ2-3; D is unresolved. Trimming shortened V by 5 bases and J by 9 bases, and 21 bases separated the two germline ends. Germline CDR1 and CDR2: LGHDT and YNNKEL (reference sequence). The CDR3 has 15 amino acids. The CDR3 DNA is TGTGCCAGCAGCATCTCTCCGTCGGATCCCGAGACGCAGTATTTT. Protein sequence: CASSISPSDPETQYF.

The chain's CDR3 is CSVAFRGAYNEQFF. The CDR3 DNA reads as TGCAGCGTTGCCTTCCGGGGGGCCTACAATGAGCAGTTCTTC. This chain uses TRBV29-1 with TRBJ2-1, with 7 nucleotides matching TRBD2. The germline CDR1 and CDR2 sequences are SQVTM and ANQGSEA. The CDR3 covers 14 residues. Trimming took 4 bases from V and 2 from J; bases not matched to a gene: 5.

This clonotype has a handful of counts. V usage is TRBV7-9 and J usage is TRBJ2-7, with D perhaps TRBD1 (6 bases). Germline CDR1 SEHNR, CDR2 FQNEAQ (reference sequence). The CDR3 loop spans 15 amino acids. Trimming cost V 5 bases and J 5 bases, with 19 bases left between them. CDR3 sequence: CASSTKGVSQDEQYF. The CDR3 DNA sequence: TGTGCCAGCAGCACAAAGGGGGTTAGTCAAGACGAGCAGTACTTC.

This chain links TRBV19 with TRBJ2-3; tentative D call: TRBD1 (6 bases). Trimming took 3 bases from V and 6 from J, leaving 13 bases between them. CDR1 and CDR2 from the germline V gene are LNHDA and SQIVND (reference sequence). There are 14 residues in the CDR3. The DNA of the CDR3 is TGTGCCAGTAGTATCTCCAACAGGGAGGATACGCAGTATTTT. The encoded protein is CASSISNREDTQYF.

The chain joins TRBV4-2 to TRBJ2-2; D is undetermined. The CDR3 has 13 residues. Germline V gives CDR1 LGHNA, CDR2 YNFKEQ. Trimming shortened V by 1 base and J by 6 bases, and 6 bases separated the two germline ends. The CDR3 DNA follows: TGTGCCAGCAGCCAAGCCCTACCCGGGGAGCTGTTTTTT. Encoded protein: CASSQALPGELFF.

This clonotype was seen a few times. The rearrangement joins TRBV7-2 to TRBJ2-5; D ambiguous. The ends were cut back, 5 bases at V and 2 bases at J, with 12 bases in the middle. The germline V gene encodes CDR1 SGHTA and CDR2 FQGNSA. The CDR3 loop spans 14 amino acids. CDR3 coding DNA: TGTGCCAGCAGCGCCGGCCAGGCACAAGAGACCCAGTACTTC. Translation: CASSAGQAQETQYF.

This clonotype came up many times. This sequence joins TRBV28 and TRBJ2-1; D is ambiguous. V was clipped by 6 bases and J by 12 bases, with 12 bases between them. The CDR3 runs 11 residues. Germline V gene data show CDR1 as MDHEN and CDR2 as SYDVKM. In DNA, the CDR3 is TGTGCCAGCAGCTATAGCTCGGGGCAGTTCTTC. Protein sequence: CASSYSSGQFF.

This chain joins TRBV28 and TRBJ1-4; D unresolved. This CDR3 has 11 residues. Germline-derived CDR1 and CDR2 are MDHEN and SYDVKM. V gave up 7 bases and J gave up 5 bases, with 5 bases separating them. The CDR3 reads CASIANEKLFF. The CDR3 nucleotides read TGTGCCAGCATCGCCAATGAAAAACTGTTTTTT.

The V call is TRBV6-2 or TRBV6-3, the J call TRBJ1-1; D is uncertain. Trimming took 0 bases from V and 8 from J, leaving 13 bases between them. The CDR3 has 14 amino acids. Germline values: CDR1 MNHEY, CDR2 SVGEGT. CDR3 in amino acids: CASSYSTESTEAFF. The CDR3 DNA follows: TGTGCCAGCAGTTACTCGACGGAATCCACCGAAGCTTTCTTT.

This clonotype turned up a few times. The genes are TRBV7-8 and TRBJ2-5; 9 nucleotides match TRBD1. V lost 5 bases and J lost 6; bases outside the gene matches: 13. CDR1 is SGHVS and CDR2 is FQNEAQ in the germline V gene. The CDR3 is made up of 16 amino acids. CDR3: CASSLFLGDRAKTQYF. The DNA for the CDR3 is TGTGCCAGCAGCCTGTTCCTGGGGGACAGGGCAAAGACCCAGTACTTC.

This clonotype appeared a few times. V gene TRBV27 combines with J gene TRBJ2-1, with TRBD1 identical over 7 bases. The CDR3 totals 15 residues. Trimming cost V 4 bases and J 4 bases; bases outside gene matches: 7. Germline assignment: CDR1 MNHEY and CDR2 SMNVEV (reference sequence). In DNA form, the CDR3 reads TGTGCCAGCAGTTACACAGGGGCCCCTTACAATGAGCAGTTCTTC. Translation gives CASSYTGAPYNEQFF.

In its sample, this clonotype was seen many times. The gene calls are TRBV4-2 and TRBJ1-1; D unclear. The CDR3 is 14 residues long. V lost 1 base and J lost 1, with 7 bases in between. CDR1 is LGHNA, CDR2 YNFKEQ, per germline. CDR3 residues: CASSQGGGNTEAFF. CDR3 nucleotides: TGTGCCAGCAGCCAAGGGGGAGGGAACACTGAAGCTTTCTTT.

The CDR3 loop reads CASSDYGRNNEQFF. CDR3 DNA: TGTGCCAGCAGTGATTATGGGCGCAACAATGAGCAGTTCTTC. The V call is TRBV12-3 or TRBV12-4, the J call TRBJ2-1, with D unresolved. The CDR3 contains 14 residues. The V gene lost 5 bases and the J gene lost 5 bases, with 13 bases spanning the gap.

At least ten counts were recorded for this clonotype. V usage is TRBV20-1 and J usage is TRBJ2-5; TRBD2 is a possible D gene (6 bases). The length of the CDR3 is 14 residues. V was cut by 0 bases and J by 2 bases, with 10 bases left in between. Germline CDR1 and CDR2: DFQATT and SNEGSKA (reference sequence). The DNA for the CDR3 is TGCAGTGCTAGAGATCCCCGGGAGCAAGAGACCCAGTACTTC. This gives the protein CSARDPREQETQYF.

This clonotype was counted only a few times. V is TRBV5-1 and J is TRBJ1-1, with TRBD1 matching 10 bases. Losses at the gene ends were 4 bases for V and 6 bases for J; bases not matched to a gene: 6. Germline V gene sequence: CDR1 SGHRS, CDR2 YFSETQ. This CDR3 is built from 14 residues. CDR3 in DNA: TGCGCCAGCAGCAGGGACAGGGGAGAGGCTGAAGCTTTCTTT. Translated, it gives CASSRDRGEAEAFF.

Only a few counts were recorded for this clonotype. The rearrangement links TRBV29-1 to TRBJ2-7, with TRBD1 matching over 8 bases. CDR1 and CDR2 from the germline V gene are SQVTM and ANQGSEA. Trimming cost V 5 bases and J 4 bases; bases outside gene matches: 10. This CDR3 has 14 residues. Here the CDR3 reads CSVIETGAQYEQYF. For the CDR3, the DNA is TGCAGCGTTATAGAGACAGGGGCACAATACGAGCAGTACTTC.

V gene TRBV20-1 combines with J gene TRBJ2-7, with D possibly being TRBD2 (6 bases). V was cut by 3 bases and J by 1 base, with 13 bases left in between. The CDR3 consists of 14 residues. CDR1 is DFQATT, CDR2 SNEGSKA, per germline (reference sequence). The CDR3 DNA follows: TGCAGTGCTAGGTCGGGAGTCGGTTCCTACGAGCAGTACTTC. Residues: CSARSGVGSYEQYF.

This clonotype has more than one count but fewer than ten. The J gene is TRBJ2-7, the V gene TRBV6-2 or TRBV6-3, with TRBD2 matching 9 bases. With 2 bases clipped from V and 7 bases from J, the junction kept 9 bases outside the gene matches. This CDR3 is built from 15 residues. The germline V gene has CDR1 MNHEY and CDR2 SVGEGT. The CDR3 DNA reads TGTGCCAGCAGTTACCCCGTAGCGGGAGTTCGGGAGCAGTACTTC. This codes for CASSYPVAGVREQYF.

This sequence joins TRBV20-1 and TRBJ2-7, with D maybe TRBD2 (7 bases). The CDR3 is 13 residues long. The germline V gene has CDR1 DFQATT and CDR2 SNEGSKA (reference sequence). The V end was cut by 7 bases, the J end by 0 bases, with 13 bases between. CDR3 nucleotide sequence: TGCAGTGAGGGGGGGCGATCCTCCTACGAGCAGTACTTC. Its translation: CSEGGRSSYEQYF.

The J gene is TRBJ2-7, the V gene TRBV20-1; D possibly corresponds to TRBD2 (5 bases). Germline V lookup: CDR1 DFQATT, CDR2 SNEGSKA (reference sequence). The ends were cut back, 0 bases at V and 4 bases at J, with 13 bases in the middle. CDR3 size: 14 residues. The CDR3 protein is CSAREMGERYEQYF. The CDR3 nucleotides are TGCAGTGCTAGAGAAATGGGAGAAAGATACGAGCAGTACTTC.

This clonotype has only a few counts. The CDR3 nucleotides are TGTGCCAGCAGGGAGCGGGAGGGGCCCTACGAGCAGTACTTC. It translates to CASREREGPYEQYF. The V call is TRBV6-1, the J call TRBJ2-7; 10 positions match TRBD2. CDR3 size: 14 residues. The junction had 4 bases not matched to a gene; V was cut back by 6 bases and J by 2 bases. CDR1 is MNHNS and CDR2 is SASEGT in the germline V gene.

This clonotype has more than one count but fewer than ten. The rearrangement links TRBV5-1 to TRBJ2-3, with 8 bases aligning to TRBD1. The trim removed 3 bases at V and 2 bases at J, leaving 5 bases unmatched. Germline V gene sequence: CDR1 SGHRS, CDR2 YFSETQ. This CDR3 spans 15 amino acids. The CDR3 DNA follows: TGCGCCAGCAGCTATCAGGGGGCCCACACAGATACGCAGTATTTT. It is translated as CASSYQGAHTDTQYF.

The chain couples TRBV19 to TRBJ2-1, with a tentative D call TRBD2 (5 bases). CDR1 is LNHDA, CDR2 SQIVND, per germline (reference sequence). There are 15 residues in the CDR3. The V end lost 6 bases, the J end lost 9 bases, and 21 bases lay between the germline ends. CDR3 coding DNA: TGTGCCAGTAGCTGGCGTGAGGGAACAAAAGGTGAGCAGTTCTTC. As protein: CASSWREGTKGEQFF.

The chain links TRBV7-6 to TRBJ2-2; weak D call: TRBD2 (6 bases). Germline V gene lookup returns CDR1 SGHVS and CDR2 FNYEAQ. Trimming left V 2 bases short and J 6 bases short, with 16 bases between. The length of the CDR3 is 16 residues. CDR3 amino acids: CASSLRGGPGPGELFF. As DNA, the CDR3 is TGTGCCAGCAGCTTAAGGGGAGGCCCGGGGCCCGGGGAGCTGTTTTTT.

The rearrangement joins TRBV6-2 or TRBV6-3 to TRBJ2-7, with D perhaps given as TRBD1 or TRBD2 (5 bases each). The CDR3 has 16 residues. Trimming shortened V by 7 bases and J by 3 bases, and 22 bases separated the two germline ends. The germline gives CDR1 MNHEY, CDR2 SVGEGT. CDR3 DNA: TGTGCCAGCATCTCACTCCCCGGGACGGAACACTACGAGCAGTACTTC. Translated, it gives CASISLPGTEHYEQYF.

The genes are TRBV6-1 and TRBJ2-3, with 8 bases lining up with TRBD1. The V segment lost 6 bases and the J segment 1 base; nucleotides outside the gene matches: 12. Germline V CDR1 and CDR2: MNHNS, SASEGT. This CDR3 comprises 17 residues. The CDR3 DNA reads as TGTGCCAGCAGGGTTCAGGGGGCTATAGACGGCACAGATACGCAGTATTTT. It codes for CASRVQGAIDGTDTQYF.

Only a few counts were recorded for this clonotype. Here the CDR3 DNA reads TGTGCCAGCAGCCTACACCGGGACAGGAACACTGAAGCTTTCTTT. Its translation is CASSLHRDRNTEAFF. The chain recombines TRBV7-9 with TRBJ1-1; TRBD1 aligns across 7 bases. Unmatched junction bases numbered 7, after V lost 5 bases and J lost 1 base. Germline V gene data show CDR1 as SEHNR and CDR2 as FQNEAQ (reference sequence). The CDR3 contains 15 residues.

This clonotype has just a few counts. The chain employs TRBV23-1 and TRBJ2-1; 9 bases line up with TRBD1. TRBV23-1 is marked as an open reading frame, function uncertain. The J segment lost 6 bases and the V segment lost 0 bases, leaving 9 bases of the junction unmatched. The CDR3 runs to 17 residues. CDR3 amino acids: CASSQSCGTGNFNEQFF. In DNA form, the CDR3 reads TGCGCCAGCAGTCAATCGTGCGGGACAGGGAATTTCAATGAGCAGTTCTTC.

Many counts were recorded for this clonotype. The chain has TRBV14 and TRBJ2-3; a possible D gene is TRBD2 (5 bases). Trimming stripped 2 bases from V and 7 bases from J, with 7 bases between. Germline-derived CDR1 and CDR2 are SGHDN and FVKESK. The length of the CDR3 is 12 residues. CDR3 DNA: TGTGCCAGCAGCCAACGGGGTAATACGCAGTATTTT. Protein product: CASSQRGNTQYF.

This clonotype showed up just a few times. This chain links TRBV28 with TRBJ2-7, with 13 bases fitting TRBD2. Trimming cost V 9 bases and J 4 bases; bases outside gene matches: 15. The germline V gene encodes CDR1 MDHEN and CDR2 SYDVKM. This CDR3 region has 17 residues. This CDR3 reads CASQTSGRRRFEYEQYF. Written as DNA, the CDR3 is TGTGCCAGTCAGACTAGCGGGAGGAGAAGGTTTGAGTACGAGCAGTACTTC. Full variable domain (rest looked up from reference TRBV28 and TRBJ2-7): DVKVTQSSRYLVKRTGEKVFLECVQDMDHENMFWYRQDPGLGLRLIYFSYDVKMKEKGDIPEGYSVSREKKERFSLILESASTNQTSMYLCASQTSGRRRFEYEQYFGPGTRLTVT.

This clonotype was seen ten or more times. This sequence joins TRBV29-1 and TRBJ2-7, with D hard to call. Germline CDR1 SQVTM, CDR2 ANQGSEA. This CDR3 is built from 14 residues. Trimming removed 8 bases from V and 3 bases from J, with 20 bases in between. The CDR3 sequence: CSCAGEKSLYEQYF. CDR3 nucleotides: TGCAGCTGCGCCGGAGAAAAGAGCCTCTACGAGCAGTACTTC.